These T cell receptor beta chains were read from a single sample in a study of human T cells and chemical hapten exposure. TCRdb independently ran MiXCR on the RACE reads; one entry per CDR3 protein. The table lists tens of thousands of distinct CDR3 sequences, around 15% of them singletons. Sequenced here: whole blood, sampled in connection with sensitization to the hapten diphenylcyclopropenone (DPC). These receptors came from a woman aged 50 to 60 with alopecia areata. Some clones in this sample may be carry-over from other donors' samples. The CDR3 runs from the conserved cysteine through the conserved F or W. The order of the fields is J gene, D gene, clone size, V gene, CDR3 protein, CDR3 DNA. A D gene is named only where the DNA matches it firmly. Some rows mark clone size as missing; the rest say once, few, many or name a class of expanded clone.

>TRBJ1-5|.|.|TRBV3-1
CASSQASQPQHF
TGTGCCAGCAGCCAAGCGAGTCAGCCCCAGCATTTT
>TRBJ1-2|.|few|TRBV5-5
CASSLVAANYGYTF
TGTGCCAGCAGCTTGGTAGCAGCTAACTATGGCTACACCTTC
>TRBJ2-3|.|.|TRBV11-3
CASSPGSTDTQYF
TGTGCCAGCAGCCCCGGAAGCACAGATACGCAGTATTTT
>TRBJ1-1|TRBD1|many|TRBV20-1
CSGTSPQGAAFF
TGCAGTGGAACATCCCCTCAGGGGGCGGCTTTCTTT
>TRBJ2-7|.|few|TRBV6-2/TRBV6-3
CASSYSRHYEQYF
TGTGCCAGCAGTTACTCGAGACACTACGAGCAGTACTTC
>TRBJ1-2|.|few|TRBV12-3/TRBV12-4
CASSRSGAYGYTF
TGTGCCAGCAGCCGGTCCGGAGCATATGGCTACACCTTC
>TRBJ2-1|TRBD2|.|TRBV9
CASSLRTSGRAFYNEQFF
TGTGCCAGCAGCCTTCGGACTAGCGGGAGGGCCTTCTACAATGAGCAGTTCTTC
>TRBJ2-3|.|.|TRBV10-3
CAIRGLLSTDTQYF
TGTGCCATCAGAGGACTCCTAAGCACAGATACGCAGTATTTT
>TRBJ1-3|.|few|TRBV20-1
CSAIKDSGNTIYF
TGCAGTGCAATAAAGGACTCTGGAAACACCATATATTTT
>TRBJ1-1|.|few|TRBV7-9
CASSLPQGYTEAFF
TGTGCCAGCAGCCTCCCACAAGGATACACTGAAGCTTTCTTT
>TRBJ2-7|TRBD2|.|TRBV20-1
CSASGLAPYEQYF
TGCAGTGCTAGCGGACTAGCCCCCTACGAGCAGTACTTC
>TRBJ2-2|.|.|TRBV28
CASSLGDTGELLF
TGTGCCAGCAGTTTAGGAGACACCGGGGAGCTGCTTTTT
>TRBJ2-1|TRBD1|.|TRBV7-8
CASSLGPRRGSYNEQFF
TGTGCCAGCAGCTTAGGCCCCCGCAGGGGGTCCTACAATGAGCAGTTCTTC
>TRBJ1-1|.|.|TRBV27
CASSATHSRAFF
TGTGCCAGCAGTGCCACCCATTCCAGGGCTTTCTTT
>TRBJ2-3|.|.|TRBV6-6
CASGERDTQYF
TGTGCCAGCGGGGAACGGGATACGCAGTATTTT
>TRBJ2-7|.|.|TRBV21-1
CASSIPYEQYF
TGTGCCAGCAGCATACCTTACGAGCAGTACTTC
>TRBJ2-3|TRBD2|few|TRBV19
CASTLREAVTTQYF
TGTGCCAGTACGTTACGGGAGGCCGTAACTACGCAGTATTTT
>TRBJ2-5|.|.|TRBV20-1
CSARDGGPETQYF
TGCAGTGCTAGAGATGGGGGGCCTGAGACCCAGTACTTC
>TRBJ1-2|.|.|TRBV2
CASLVSGYGYTF
TGTGCCAGCCTGGTCAGCGGCTATGGCTACACCTTC
>TRBJ2-3|TRBD2|.|TRBV10-3
CAISESLAGTTDTQYF
TGTGCCATCAGTGAGTCGCTAGCGGGGACCACCGATACGCAGTATTTT
>TRBJ1-1|TRBD1|.|TRBV18
CASSPGYAGGRTEAFF
TGTGCCAGCTCACCAGGGTATGCAGGGGGCAGGACTGAAGCTTTCTTT
>TRBJ2-1|TRBD2|few|TRBV19
CASLGRTSGKSEQFF
TGTGCCAGTCTTGGCCGGACTAGCGGGAAGAGTGAGCAGTTCTTC
>TRBJ1-1|.|.|TRBV7-9
CASSLDGNPEAFF
TGTGCCAGCAGCTTAGATGGGAACCCTGAAGCTTTCTTT
>TRBJ1-5|.|.|TRBV5-1
CASSPEGYGADNQPQHF
TGCGCCAGCAGCCCGGAGGGGTATGGGGCAGACAATCAGCCCCAGCATTTT
>TRBJ2-7|.|few|TRBV4-1
CASSHRGDEQYF
TGCGCCAGCAGCCATCGTGGAGACGAGCAGTACTTC
>TRBJ2-7|TRBD2|few|TRBV25-1
CASSDLVRLAGVEQYF
TGTGCCAGCAGTGATCTGGTCCGGCTAGCGGGAGTCGAGCAGTACTTC
>TRBJ2-7|.|.|TRBV7-2
CASNPEAGVDYEQYF
TGTGCTTCCAACCCCGAGGCAGGGGTGGACTACGAGCAGTACTTC
>TRBJ2-7|.|.|TRBV28
CASSERLARTAYEQYF
TGTGCCAGCAGTGAACGGCTAGCGAGGACCGCCTACGAGCAGTACTTC
>TRBJ1-1|.|few|TRBV11-2
CASSPNRQATEAFF
TGTGCCAGCAGCCCAAACCGGCAGGCCACTGAAGCTTTCTTT
>TRBJ1-2|.|.|TRBV6-5
CASSYSYGRYGYTF
TGTGCCAGCAGTTACTCGTACGGCCGCTATGGCTACACCTTC
>TRBJ2-4|.|.|TRBV7-2
CASSPRLIAKNIQYF
TGTGCCAGCAGCCCGCGACTTATAGCCAAAAACATTCAGTACTTC
>TRBJ2-5|.|few|TRBV28
CASSLGSVETQYF
TGTGCCAGCAGTCTCGGATCTGTGGAGACCCAGTACTTC
>TRBJ2-1|TRBD2|few|TRBV6-5
CASSGGLAGQSGEQFF
TGTGCCAGCAGTGGGGGACTAGCGGGACAGAGCGGTGAGCAGTTCTTC
>TRBJ1-5|.|few|TRBV6-5
CASSYLGNNQPQHF
TGTGCCAGCAGTTACTTAGGGAACAATCAGCCCCAGCATTTT
>TRBJ2-1|TRBD2|few|TRBV3-1
CASSQELAGSYNEQFF
TGTGCCAGCAGCCAAGAACTAGCGGGTTCCTACAATGAGCAGTTCTTC
>TRBJ2-7|.|many|TRBV29-1
CSATTGTINYEQYF
TGCAGCGCGACTACAGGGACTATCAATTACGAGCAGTACTTC
>TRBJ2-4|.|.|TRBV3-1
CASSQRTAKNIQYF
TGTGCCAGCAGCCAAAGGACAGCCAAAAACATTCAGTACTTC
>TRBJ2-3|TRBD2|few|TRBV7-2
CASSTTSGRNTQYF
TGTGCCAGCAGCACAACTAGCGGGAGAAATACGCAGTATTTT
>TRBJ2-5|.|.|TRBV10-3
CAISDVTQETQYF
TGTGCCATCAGTGACGTGACTCAAGAGACCCAGTACTTC
>TRBJ2-4|TRBD1|.|TRBV13
CASSSRQGAFSSRNIQYF
TGTGCCAGCAGCTCACGACAGGGGGCTTTCTCATCGAGAAACATTCAGTACTTC
>TRBJ2-3|TRBD1|many|TRBV27
CASTPASQGTDTQYF
TGTGCCAGCACCCCGGCGTCACAGGGGACAGATACGCAGTATTTT
>TRBJ1-1|.|.|TRBV6-6
CASSSRGMNTEAFF
TGTGCCAGCAGTTCTAGAGGGATGAACACTGAAGCTTTCTTT
>TRBJ1-4|.|.|TRBV6-5
CASRKTGQVPNEKLFF
TGTGCCAGCAGGAAGACAGGCCAAGTCCCTAATGAAAAACTGTTTTTT
>TRBJ2-3|TRBD1|.|TRBV7-6
CASSPSGTGRADTQYF
TGTGCCAGCAGCCCATCCGGGACAGGGCGTGCAGATACGCAGTATTTT
>TRBJ1-2|.|.|TRBV5-4
CASGGGRNNYGYTF
TGTGCCAGCGGAGGCGGACGGAATAACTATGGCTACACCTTC
>TRBJ2-1|.|few|TRBV11-2
CASSLSYTSSYNEQFF
TGTGCCAGCAGCTTATCTTACACGAGCTCCTACAATGAGCAGTTCTTC